This is a list of T cell receptor beta chains from one sample in a study of blood T cell repertoires in COVID-19. Libraries were prepared by immunoSEQ multiplex PCR; TCRdb keeps only in-frame clonotypes and omits some of them. Here the sample spans around 150,000 clones, 80% to 90% being singletons. Sequences were obtained from PBMCs or T cells enriched from blood (not recorded which). All receptors come from a man aged 45-60 years who had recovered from COVID-19. The CDR3 runs from the conserved cysteine through the conserved F or W. Fields, in order: CDR3 DNA, CDR3 protein, J gene, V gene, clone size, D gene. D genes are given only for firm matches. A row's size may be missing; if present it is once, few, many or a size class.

CDR3nt: TGTGCCAGCAGCTTAACACGTTCACCCCTCCACTTT; CDR3aa: CASSLTRSPLHF; j_gene: TRBJ1-6; v_gene: TRBV13; abundance: .; d_gene: .
CDR3nt: TGCGCCAGCAGCTTATCAGGGGGCGCCCAAACTGAAGCTTTCTTT; CDR3aa: CASSLSGGAQTEAFF; j_gene: TRBJ1-1; v_gene: TRBV5-1; abundance: .; d_gene: TRBD1
CDR3nt: TGTGCCAGCAGCGCCTTCAGGGGAAATGAGCAGTTCTTC; CDR3aa: CASSAFRGNEQFF; j_gene: TRBJ2-1; v_gene: TRBV7-2; abundance: .; d_gene: .
CDR3nt: TGTGCCAGCAGTTTTAGCGGAAAAAAACTGTTTTTT; CDR3aa: CASSFSGKKLFF; j_gene: TRBJ1-4; v_gene: TRBV12-3/TRBV12-4; abundance: .; d_gene: .
CDR3nt: TGTGCCAGCAGTGGAAGGTGGGGGGGCAGTGCAGATACGCAGTATTTT; CDR3aa: CASSGRWGGSADTQYF; j_gene: TRBJ2-3; v_gene: TRBV2; abundance: once; d_gene: .
CDR3nt: TGTGCCTGGAGCCCCACGGGGACAGGCCTTAACGAAAAACTGTTTTTT; CDR3aa: CAWSPTGTGLNEKLFF; j_gene: TRBJ1-4; v_gene: TRBV30; abundance: .; d_gene: TRBD1
CDR3nt: TGTGCCAGCAGCGTCGAAACGACAGGGTCGTATAGCAATCAGCCCCAGCATTTT; CDR3aa: CASSVETTGSYSNQPQHF; j_gene: TRBJ1-5; v_gene: TRBV9; abundance: .; d_gene: TRBD1
CDR3nt: TGTGCCATCAGTGGTAGGCAGGACTCCTACGAGCAGTACTTC; CDR3aa: CAISGRQDSYEQYF; j_gene: TRBJ2-7; v_gene: TRBV10-3; abundance: .; d_gene: .
CDR3nt: TGTGCCAGCAGCTTGGATGGACAGCAATTCCTTTATAGGGAGCAGTTCTTC; CDR3aa: CASSLDGQQFLYREQFF; j_gene: TRBJ2-1; v_gene: TRBV5-6; abundance: .; d_gene: .
CDR3nt: TGCAGTGCCAAAGCCGCCTACGAGCAGTACTTC; CDR3aa: CSAKAAYEQYF; j_gene: TRBJ2-7; v_gene: TRBV20-1; abundance: .; d_gene: .
CDR3nt: TGTGCCAGCAGCTTACGACAGGACTATGGCTACACCTTC; CDR3aa: CASSLRQDYGYTF; j_gene: TRBJ1-2; v_gene: TRBV7-2; abundance: once; d_gene: .
CDR3nt: TGTGCCAGTAGAATGACAGGGCTACATCAGCCCCAGCATTTT; CDR3aa: CASRMTGLHQPQHF; j_gene: TRBJ1-5; v_gene: TRBV19; abundance: .; d_gene: TRBD1
CDR3nt: TGCACCCAGTTGCTCCGGCGGGGGAGGCGGCAAGGGACGCAGTATTTT; CDR3aa: CTQLLRRGRRQGTQYF; j_gene: TRBJ2-3; v_gene: TRBV29-1; abundance: .; d_gene: TRBD2
CDR3nt: TGTGCCAGTAGTATCATCGGAGCTACTAATGAAAAACTGTTTTTT; CDR3aa: CASSIIGATNEKLFF; j_gene: TRBJ1-4; v_gene: TRBV19; abundance: .; d_gene: .
CDR3nt: TGTGCCAGCTCACCTGCAACGGGGACTACAGATACGCAGTATTTT; CDR3aa: CASSPATGTTDTQYF; j_gene: TRBJ2-3; v_gene: TRBV18; abundance: few; d_gene: .
CDR3nt: TGTGCCACCAGTGAATCAGGGGCGGCCCACAATGAGCAGTTCTTC; CDR3aa: CATSESGAAHNEQFF; j_gene: TRBJ2-1; v_gene: TRBV24-1; abundance: .; d_gene: .
CDR3nt: TGTGCCAGCTCACCAAACACGAACCGGGGGGGCAATGAGCAGTTCTTC; CDR3aa: CASSPNTNRGGNEQFF; j_gene: TRBJ2-1; v_gene: TRBV18; abundance: .; d_gene: TRBD2
CDR3nt: TGTGCCAGCAGCTTAGAGGTAGGGGTAGGGGAGCAGTACTTC; CDR3aa: CASSLEVGVGEQYF; j_gene: TRBJ2-7; v_gene: TRBV11-3; abundance: .; d_gene: .
CDR3nt: TGTGCCAGCAGTCCACTAATGAACACTGAAGCTTTCTTT; CDR3aa: CASSPLMNTEAFF; j_gene: TRBJ1-1; v_gene: TRBV12-3/TRBV12-4; abundance: .; d_gene: .
CDR3nt: TGTGCCAGCAGCCAATGGACAGGGGATGGCTACACCTTC; CDR3aa: CASSQWTGDGYTF; j_gene: TRBJ1-2; v_gene: TRBV14; abundance: .; d_gene: TRBD1
CDR3nt: TGCAGCGCTATGACGCAGGGCCGGAACACTGAAGCTTTCTTT; CDR3aa: CSAMTQGRNTEAFF; j_gene: TRBJ1-1; v_gene: TRBV29-1; abundance: .; d_gene: .
CDR3nt: TGTGCCAGCAGCCCGCCGGGACAGCAGAACACTGAAGCTTTCTTT; CDR3aa: CASSPPGQQNTEAFF; j_gene: TRBJ1-1; v_gene: TRBV7-2; abundance: .; d_gene: TRBD1
CDR3nt: TGTGCCAGCAGCTTGCCGGGACAGGTGAAATACGAGCAGTACTTC; CDR3aa: CASSLPGQVKYEQYF; j_gene: TRBJ2-7; v_gene: TRBV5-6; abundance: .; d_gene: TRBD1
CDR3nt: TGCAGCGTTGAAGTGGCGGGACAGCCCTATGGCTACACCTTC; CDR3aa: CSVEVAGQPYGYTF; j_gene: TRBJ1-2; v_gene: TRBV29-1; abundance: .; d_gene: TRBD1
CDR3nt: TGTGCCAGCAGCCCTGGACAGATTAGCAATCAGCCCCAGCATTTT; CDR3aa: CASSPGQISNQPQHF; j_gene: TRBJ1-5; v_gene: TRBV5-8; abundance: .; d_gene: .
CDR3nt: TGTGCCAGTACTAGCGGGCCTGACCCTGCCTACAATGAGCAGTTCTTC; CDR3aa: CASTSGPDPAYNEQFF; j_gene: TRBJ2-1; v_gene: TRBV19; abundance: .; d_gene: TRBD2
CDR3nt: TGCGCCAGCAGCTTGGGTGGGGGCGCGGTGGAGACCCAGTACTTC; CDR3aa: CASSLGGGAVETQYF; j_gene: TRBJ2-5; v_gene: TRBV5-1; abundance: .; d_gene: .
CDR3nt: TGTGCCAGCAGTTTCTCACTACCCGGGACAGGAAAAAACATTCAGTACTTC; CDR3aa: CASSFSLPGTGKNIQYF; j_gene: TRBJ2-4; v_gene: TRBV7-9; abundance: once; d_gene: TRBD1
CDR3nt: TGTGCCACCAGCAGAGAAAACAGGGCCTCTGGAAACACCATATATTTT; CDR3aa: CATSRENRASGNTIYF; j_gene: TRBJ1-3; v_gene: TRBV15; abundance: few; d_gene: .
CDR3nt: TGTGCCAGCAGTCGGTCCCAGGGAGGGGTCAATGAGCAGTTCTTC; CDR3aa: CASSRSQGGVNEQFF; j_gene: TRBJ2-1; v_gene: TRBV6-4; abundance: once; d_gene: TRBD2
CDR3nt: TGTGCCAGCAGCTTAACCGGGTCGAACACTGAAGCTTTCTTT; CDR3aa: CASSLTGSNTEAFF; j_gene: TRBJ1-1; v_gene: TRBV11-1; abundance: .; d_gene: .
CDR3nt: TGTGCCAGCAGTGGACAGGGGGAGTCCAATCAGCCCCAGCATTTT; CDR3aa: CASSGQGESNQPQHF; j_gene: TRBJ1-5; v_gene: TRBV2; abundance: once; d_gene: TRBD1
CDR3nt: TGTGCCAGCAGCCCCTTATTGGGGGCTGACTATGGCTACACCTTC; CDR3aa: CASSPLLGADYGYTF; j_gene: TRBJ1-2; v_gene: TRBV11-2; abundance: .; d_gene: .
CDR3nt: TGCGCCAGCAGCTTGGGAAGGGGGAACAATCAGCCCCAGCATTTT; CDR3aa: CASSLGRGNNQPQHF; j_gene: TRBJ1-5; v_gene: TRBV5-1; abundance: .; d_gene: .
CDR3nt: TGTGCCAGCAGCCCGACAGGGGGCGCGGTTTGGATCACCGGGGAGCTGTTTTTT; CDR3aa: CASSPTGGAVWITGELFF; j_gene: TRBJ2-2; v_gene: TRBV7-9; abundance: few; d_gene: TRBD1
CDR3nt: TGTGCCAGCAGCCCAGGACTAGCTCTGGGCGAGCAGTTCTTC; CDR3aa: CASSPGLALGEQFF; j_gene: TRBJ2-1; v_gene: TRBV7-9; abundance: .; d_gene: TRBD2
CDR3nt: TGTGCCTGGCAGGGGATGGGCACTGAAGCTTTCTTT; CDR3aa: CAWQGMGTEAFF; j_gene: TRBJ1-1; v_gene: TRBV30; abundance: .; d_gene: .
CDR3nt: TGTGCCATCAGTCGGGACAGGGGATGGGCTTTCTTT; CDR3aa: CAISRDRGWAFF; j_gene: TRBJ1-1; v_gene: TRBV10-3; abundance: .; d_gene: TRBD1
CDR3nt: TGTGCCAGCAGCCGACAGGGGGCGGAAGAAGAAAAACTGTTTTTT; CDR3aa: CASSRQGAEEEKLFF; j_gene: TRBJ1-4; v_gene: TRBV7-9; abundance: .; d_gene: TRBD1
CDR3nt: TGTGCCAGCAGCTCGGGACAGGGGACCTACGAGCAGTACTTC; CDR3aa: CASSSGQGTYEQYF; j_gene: TRBJ2-7; v_gene: TRBV6-5; abundance: .; d_gene: TRBD1